The clone carrying this T cell receptor (beta chain) was seen more than once but under ten times. Given a much more abundant clone one base away, this may be a read error. CDR1 and CDR2 (germline): LGHDT, YNNKEL (reference sequence). Trimming removed 2 bases from V and 11 bases from J, with 7 bases in between. This CDR3 contains 12 residues. TCR beta CDR3 region amplification was performed from RNA transcripts. HTBI primers were used for first-round RT-PCR of the TCR CDR3. MiXCR, run by TCRdb on the multiplex PCR reads, gives a single entry per CDR3 protein. The sample lists about 400,000 distinct CDR3 sequences; around 13% were seen once. The entry originates in a study of T cells in Graves' hyperthyroidism and ophthalmopathy.

The V and J genes are TRBV3-1 and TRBJ1-6, with no clear D. This TCR was recovered from a woman in her thirties with Graves' ophthalmopathy. Sequenced input: blood. The CDR3 protein is CASSQNRPPLHF. CDR3 DNA sequence: TGTGCCAGCAGCCAAAATCGGCCACCCCTCCACTTT.